This TCR beta chain stems from a study of type 1 regulatory T cells. In the study overall: This in vitro CD4 product, T-allo10, is enriched for Tr1 cells and alloantigen-specific.

Looked up from germline, CDR1 is DFQATT and CDR2 is SNEGSKA (reference sequence). Deletions cut 5 bases from V and 4 bases from J, with 8 bases between. This CDR3 region has 11 residues. MiXCR, run by TCRdb on the reads, gives a single entry per CDR3 protein. The sample lists approximately 90,000 distinct CDR3 sequences; roughly 30% were seen once. This clonotype was seen a handful of times. The sequencing input was CD4+ T cells, either the whole sample or a sorted fraction (not recorded which). The source is a human donor in good health. The genes are TRBV20-1 and TRBJ1-2; D is perhaps TRBD1 (5 bases). The CDR3 nucleotides read TGCAGTGCTGACAGCCCCTATGGCTACACCTTC. Translating it yields CSADSPYGYTF.